The sequence of this TCR beta chain was determined in a study of T cells expressing NK-cell markers (dated by TCRdb to the early 2020s). About the full investigation: Fewer than ten donors provided sorted CD3+CD56+NKG2C+, CD3+CD56+NKG2C- and CD3+CD56-NKG2C+ T-cell subsets, whose TCR beta-chain repertoires were profiled. Among the eight sequenced donors, seven were HCMV-seropositive and one was HCMV-seronegative. The eight sequenced donors were randomly selected healthy volunteers, three men and five women. The libraries were sequenced on Illumina HiSeq 2000/2500, MiSeq or NextSeq, producing 2 x 150 bp reads. Overall study outcomes, separate from this receptor: Those dominant clonotypes were again the most abundant among CD3+CD56-NKG2C+ cells in a few donors, at roughly 25-60.1%. In about six donors, the dominant CD3+CD56+NKG2C+ clonotypes were found to rank among the top 10 CD8+ clonotypes and to make up roughly 1.0-7.5% of CD8+ T cells. Whether the expanded NKG2C-expressing T cell clones were specific for HCMV antigens remained unclear.

With respect to this clonotype: No antigen is known for it.

A commercial ELISA kit detecting HCMV-specific IgG in serum was used to determine HCMV serostatus. Peripheral blood mononuclear cells were isolated from blood by Ficoll density gradient centrifugation. TCRdb lists the instrument as Illumina HiSeq 2000. TCR beta cDNA libraries were made by 5'RACE template switching that added a universal primer site and unique molecular identifiers. cDNA synthesis was primed from the TCR beta constant segment, followed by two successive PCR amplification steps. Concerning the study's data processing: MIGEC was used to demultiplex reads and group the reads by UMI, and MiTCR was used to assemble and quantify clonotypes. Only TCR cDNA sequences supported by at least two reads were kept to exclude erroneous sequences. Downstream repertoire analysis used the tcR package, and clonotypes were matched across fractions by CDR3 nucleotide sequence plus V segment. VDJmatch was used to annotate antigen specificity against VDJdb, with one amino acid substitution allowed in CDR3. The reads were reprocessed in TCRdb, with one entry per CDR3 protein sequence and no accompanying DNA. These V and J calls are TCRdb output, not the study's own analysis. The table for this sample lists 140,000 or so distinct CDR3 sequences. The biggest ten clones account for about 12% of the sample.

The CDR3 has 15 amino acids, counting the end cysteine and phenylalanine. No DNA accompanies this entry. Per the germline V gene, MDHEN is the CDR1 and SYDVKM is the CDR2. The source material was blood T cells: a sorted CD56 or NKG2C T cell subset, CD4+ or CD8+ T cells, or bulk PBMC T cells (not recorded which). This receptor was taken from a man aged 18 to 29 in good health. Donor details come from another sample of the same person, matched by shared clones. The chain employs TRBV28 and TRBJ2-7; TCRdb reports TRBD2, a call that lacks DNA to check it against. The CDR3 region has the sequence CASSSTGTSFYEQYF.